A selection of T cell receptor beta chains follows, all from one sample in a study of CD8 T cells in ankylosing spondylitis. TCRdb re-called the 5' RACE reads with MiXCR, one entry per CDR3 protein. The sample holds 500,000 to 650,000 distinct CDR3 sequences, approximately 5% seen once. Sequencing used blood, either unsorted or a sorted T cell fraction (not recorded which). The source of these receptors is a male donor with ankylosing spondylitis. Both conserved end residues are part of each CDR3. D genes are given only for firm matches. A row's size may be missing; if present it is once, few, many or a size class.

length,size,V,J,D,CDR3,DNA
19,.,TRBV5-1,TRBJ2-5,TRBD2,CASSLSTQIAGGPQETQYF,TGCGCCAGCAGCTTGTCCACACAGATAGCGGGAGGGCCTCAAGAGACCCAGTACTTC
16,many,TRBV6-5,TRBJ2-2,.,CASSYWGRRKAGELFF,TGTGCCAGCAGTTACTGGGGACGGAGGAAGGCCGGGGAGCTGTTTTTT
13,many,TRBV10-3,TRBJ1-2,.,CAISSTENYGYTF,TGTGCCATCAGTAGTACAGAAAACTATGGCTACACCTTC
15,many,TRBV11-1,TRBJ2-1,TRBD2,CASRWGLAGADEQFF,TGTGCCAGCAGGTGGGGACTAGCGGGAGCTGATGAGCAGTTCTTC
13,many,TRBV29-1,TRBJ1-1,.,CSVDVPIRSEAFF,TGCAGCGTTGATGTACCGATTAGGAGTGAAGCTTTCTTT
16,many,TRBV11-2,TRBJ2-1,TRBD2,CASSSLAGGPQGEQFF,TGTGCCAGCAGCTCCTTAGCGGGAGGGCCTCAGGGTGAGCAGTTCTTC
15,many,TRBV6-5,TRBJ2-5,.,CASSYLGGRIETQYF,TGTGCCAGCAGTTACTTGGGGGGGCGGATAGAGACCCAGTACTTC
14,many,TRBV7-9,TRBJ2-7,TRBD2,CASSLSGSLNEQYF,TGTGCCAGCAGCCTTAGCGGGAGCTTGAACGAGCAGTACTTC
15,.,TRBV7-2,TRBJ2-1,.,CASSRTASSYNEQFF,TGTGCCAGCAGCAGGACGGCAAGCTCCTACAATGAGCAGTTCTTC
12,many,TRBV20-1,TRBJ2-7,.,CSARGWNYEQYF,TGCAGTGCTAGAGGGTGGAACTACGAGCAGTACTTC
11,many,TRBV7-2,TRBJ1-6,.,CASSRDSPLHF,TGTGCCAGCAGTAGGGATTCACCCCTCCACTTT
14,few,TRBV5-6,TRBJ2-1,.,CASSLGPMYNEQFF,TGTGCCAGCAGCTTGGGCCCGATGTACAATGAGCAGTTCTTC
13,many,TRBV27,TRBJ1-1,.,CASGSESGTEAFF,TGTGCCAGCGGTTCGGAGTCGGGCACTGAAGCTTTCTTT
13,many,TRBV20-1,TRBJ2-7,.,CSARVASDYEQYF,TGCAGTGCTAGAGTGGCTAGCGACTACGAGCAGTACTTC
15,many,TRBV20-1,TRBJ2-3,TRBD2,CSASRTSVHTDTQYF,TGCAGTGCTAGCAGGACTAGCGTCCACACAGATACGCAGTATTTT
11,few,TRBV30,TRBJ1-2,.,CAWGPGVGYTF,TGTGCCTGGGGTCCAGGGGTTGGCTACACCTTC
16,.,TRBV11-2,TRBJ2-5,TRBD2,CASSLFGTSGQETQYF,TGTGCCAGCAGCCTATTCGGGACTAGCGGTCAAGAGACCCAGTACTTC
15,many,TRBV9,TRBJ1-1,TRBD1,CASSVGGGANTEAFF,TGTGCCAGCAGCGTAGGAGGGGGCGCAAATACTGAAGCTTTCTTT
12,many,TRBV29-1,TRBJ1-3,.,CSVGAPGNTIYF,TGCAGCGTTGGGGCACCTGGAAACACCATATATTTT
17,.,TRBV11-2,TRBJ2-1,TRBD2,CASSLDWSGGAGNEQFF,TGTGCCAGCAGCTTAGACTGGAGCGGGGGGGCCGGCAATGAGCAGTTCTTC
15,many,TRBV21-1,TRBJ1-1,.,CASSKVCRGDGGAFF,TGTGCCAGCAGCAAAGTTTGCAGGGGCGATGGGGGAGCTTTCTTT
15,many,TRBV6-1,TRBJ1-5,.,CASRGAGGSNQPQHF,TGTGCCAGCCGGGGGGCGGGAGGGAGCAATCAGCCCCAGCATTTT
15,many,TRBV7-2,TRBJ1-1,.,CASSSEAGLNTEAFF,TGTGCCAGCAGCTCAGAAGCGGGATTGAACACTGAAGCTTTCTTT
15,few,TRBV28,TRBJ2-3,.,CASSLLGDHTDTQYF,TGTGCCAGCAGTTTACTCGGGGATCACACAGATACGCAGTATTTT
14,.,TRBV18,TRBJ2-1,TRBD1,CGSSPVGQDNEQFF,TGTGGCAGCTCACCAGTGGGACAGGACAATGAGCAGTTCTTC
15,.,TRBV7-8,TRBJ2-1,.,CASSLVAGLLGEQFF,TGTGCCAGCAGCTTAGTTGCGGGACTTCTTGGTGAGCAGTTCTTC
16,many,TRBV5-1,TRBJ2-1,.,CASSLYGQGTYNEQFF,TGCGCCAGCAGCCTCTATGGGCAGGGAACCTACAATGAGCAGTTCTTC
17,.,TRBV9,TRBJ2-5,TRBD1,CASSPRYRDRRQETQYF,TGTGCCAGCAGCCCAAGATACCGGGACAGGCGTCAAGAGACCCAGTACTTC
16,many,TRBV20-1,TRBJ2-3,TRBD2,CSASRPAGGRTDTQYF,TGCAGTGCTAGTCGACCAGCGGGGGGCCGAACAGATACGCAGTATTTT
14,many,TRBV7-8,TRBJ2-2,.,CASRWGVGTGELFF,TGTGCCAGCAGATGGGGGGTAGGGACCGGGGAGCTGTTTTTT
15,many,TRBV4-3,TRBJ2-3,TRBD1,CASSQLTGVTDTQYF,TGCGCCAGCAGCCAATTAACAGGGGTCACAGATACGCAGTATTTT
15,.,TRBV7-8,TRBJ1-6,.,CASRDYTWSYSPLHF,TGTGCCAGCAGAGACTACACTTGGTCCTATTCACCCCTCCACTTT
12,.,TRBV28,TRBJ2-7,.,CASSLHGYEQYF,TGTGCCAGCAGTTTACATGGGTACGAGCAGTACTTC
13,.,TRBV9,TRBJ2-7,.,CASSPRSRDEQYF,TGTGCCAGCAGCCCCCGCTCAAGGGACGAGCAGTACTTC
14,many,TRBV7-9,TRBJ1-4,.,CASSLGGPTRKLFF,TGTGCCAGCAGCTTAGGTGGCCCGACCAGAAAACTGTTTTTT
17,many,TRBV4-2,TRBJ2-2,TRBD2,CASSQDIGLAGTGELFF,TGTGCCAGCAGCCAAGATATCGGACTAGCAGGGACCGGGGAGCTGTTTTTT
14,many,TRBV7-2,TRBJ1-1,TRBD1,CASSITGGVAEAFF,TGTGCCAGCAGCATAACAGGGGGCGTGGCTGAAGCTTTCTTT
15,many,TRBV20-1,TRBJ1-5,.,CSARSTGGIGQPQHF,TGCAGTGCTAGATCGACGGGAGGGATCGGCCAGCCCCAGCATTTT
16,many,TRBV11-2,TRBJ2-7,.,CASSSLRTGGGYEQYF,TGTGCCAGCAGCTCGCTACGGACAGGAGGGGGCTACGAGCAGTACTTC
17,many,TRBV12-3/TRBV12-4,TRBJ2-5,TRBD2,CASSPRPGLEPEETQYF,TGTGCCAGCAGCCCTAGGCCGGGACTAGAACCCGAAGAGACCCAGTACTTC
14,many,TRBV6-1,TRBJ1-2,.,CASSEVWQNYGYTF,TGTGCCAGCAGTGAAGTGTGGCAGAACTATGGCTACACCTTC
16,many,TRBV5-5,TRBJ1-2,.,CASSLVSGVQNYGYTF,TGTGCCAGCAGCTTGGTTTCAGGGGTACAGAACTATGGCTACACCTTC
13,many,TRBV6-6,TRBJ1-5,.,CASRSSNNQPQHF,TGTGCCAGTCGGAGCAGCAACAATCAGCCCCAGCATTTT
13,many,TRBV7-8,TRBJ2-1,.,CASSYGTHNEQFF,TGTGCCAGCAGCTACGGGACCCACAATGAGCAGTTCTTC
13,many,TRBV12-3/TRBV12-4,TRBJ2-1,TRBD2,CASRLAGINEQFF,TGTGCCAGCCGACTAGCGGGTATCAATGAGCAGTTCTTC
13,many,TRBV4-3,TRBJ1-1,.,CASKWGWNTEAFF,TGCGCCAGCAAATGGGGATGGAACACTGAAGCTTTCTTT
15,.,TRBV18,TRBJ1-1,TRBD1,CASSPEDQGDTEAFF,TGTGCCAGCTCACCCGAGGACCAGGGGGACACTGAAGCTTTCTTT
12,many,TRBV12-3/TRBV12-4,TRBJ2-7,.,CASSYVSGEQYF,TGTGCCAGCAGTTATGTTTCGGGAGAGCAGTACTTC
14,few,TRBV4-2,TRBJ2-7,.,CASSQPGVDYEQYF,TGTGCCAGCAGCCAACCTGGAGTTGACTACGAGCAGTACTTC
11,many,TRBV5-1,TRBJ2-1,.,CASSLGREQFF,TGCGCCAGCAGCTTGGGACGTGAGCAGTTCTTC
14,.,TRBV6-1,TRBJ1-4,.,CASRDTNLDEKLFF,TGTGCCAGCAGAGACACAAACCTTGATGAAAAACTGTTTTTT
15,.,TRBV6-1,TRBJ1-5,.,CASSESPGWNQPQHF,TGTGCCAGCAGTGAAAGCCCAGGGTGGAATCAGCCCCAGCATTTT
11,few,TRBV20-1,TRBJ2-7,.,CSARDGDEQYF,TGCAGTGCTAGAGATGGAGACGAGCAGTACTTC